The 14 T cell receptor beta chains below come from one sample, sequenced in a study of CD8 T cells in ankylosing spondylitis. MiXCR was run by TCRdb on the 5' RACE reads, yielding one entry per CDR3 protein. This sample has 250,000 to 350,000 distinct CDR3 sequences, with roughly 20% found just once. The sample comprised blood, either unsorted or a sorted T cell fraction (not recorded which). These receptor sequences come from a female donor with ankylosing spondylitis or in good health (not recorded which).

This chain connects TRBV24-1 to TRBJ1-1; perhaps TRBD1 as D (6 bases). CDR1 is KGHDR and CDR2 is SFDVKD in the germline V gene. V was trimmed by 7 bases and J by 0 bases, leaving 11 bases between them. The length of the CDR3 is 14 residues. In DNA form, the CDR3 reads TGTGCCACCAGGGCCAGGGGACTGAACACTGAAGCTTTCTTT. This gives the protein CATRARGLNTEAFF.

This clonotype was found a few times. The V gene is TRBV11-2, the J gene TRBJ1-4; 9 bases are shared with TRBD1. The CDR3 length is 15 residues. The ends lost 3 bases at V and 7 bases at J; junction bases unmatched: 6. Germline assignment: CDR1 SGHAT and CDR2 FQNNGV. CDR3: CASSFDPGQGEKLFF. The CDR3 DNA follows: TGTGCCAGCAGCTTTGATCCGGGACAGGGTGAAAAACTGTTTTTT.

The table lists this clonotype with a few counts. The chain couples TRBV29-1 to TRBJ1-1, with D possibly TRBD1 on 5 matching bases. With 2 bases removed from V and 2 bases from J, the gap between germline ends came to 12 bases. The CDR3 spans 14 residues. CDR1 SQVTM and CDR2 ANQGSEA come from the germline V gene. In DNA form, the CDR3 reads TGCAGCGTTGAATGGGGGGAAGCTAACACTGAAGCTTTCTTT. Amino acid sequence: CSVEWGEANTEAFF.

This sequence joins TRBV12-3 or TRBV12-4 and TRBJ2-1, with D perhaps matching TRBD2 (6 bases). The ends were cut back, 2 bases at V and 9 bases at J, with 20 bases in the middle. CDR3 length: 16 amino acids. CDR3 in DNA: TGTGCCAGCAGTTTACAACTAGCCCCGCGTTTCCCTGAGCAGTTCTTC. Translation gives CASSLQLAPRFPEQFF.

This clonotype came up many times. The rearrangement joins TRBV5-1 to TRBJ2-1; 9 bases map to TRBD1. The CDR3 consists of 15 residues. The germline CDR1 and CDR2 sequences are SGHRS and YFSETQ. With 4 bases clipped from V and 0 bases from J, the junction kept 2 bases outside the gene matches. CDR3 DNA sequence: TGCGCCAGCAGCCCGACAGGGGGCTCCTACAATGAGCAGTTCTTC. Protein product: CASSPTGGSYNEQFF.

This clonotype was detected ten times or more. The chain employs TRBV12-3 or TRBV12-4 and TRBJ2-1, with 10 bases that match TRBD2. This CDR3 has 13 amino acids. The junction had 1 base not matched to a gene; V was cut back by 7 bases and J by 4 bases. The CDR3 coding sequence is TGTGCCAGCACAGCGGGAGGGTACAATGAGCAGTTCTTC. It encodes CASTAGGYNEQFF.

In its sample, this clonotype was seen a few times. This chain connects TRBV18 to TRBJ2-1; TRBD2 matches 10 bases. J lost 6 bases, V lost 5 bases, and 10 bases had no gene match. The CDR3 spans 16 residues. Germline CDR1 KGHSH, CDR2 LQKENI. Here the CDR3 DNA reads TGTGCCAGCTCATCCGGGACTAGCGTCTTAATCAATGAGCAGTTCTTC. It encodes CASSSGTSVLINEQFF.

A single count supports this clonotype. V is TRBV4-2 and J is TRBJ2-7; 9 bases fit TRBD1. The CDR3 runs to 16 residues. The junction had 8 bases not matched to a gene; V was cut back by 3 bases and J by 2 bases. Germline CDR1 and CDR2: LGHNA and YNFKEQ. The CDR3 region has the DNA TGTGCCAGCAGCCATGGGGGTGGGGACAGGGCCTACGAGCAGTACTTC. As protein: CASSHGGGDRAYEQYF.

The chain carries TRBV6-2 or TRBV6-3 and TRBJ2-1, with 12 positions matching TRBD2. This CDR3 has 17 amino acids. Trimming cost V 5 bases and J 4 bases; bases outside gene matches: 9. Germline CDR1 reads MNHEY; CDR2 reads SVGEGT. CDR3 nucleotides: TGTGCCAGCAGTCTTCCCCTGACTAGCGGGAGATACAATGAGCAGTTCTTC. Translating gives CASSLPLTSGRYNEQFF.

The V and J genes are TRBV20-1 and TRBJ2-1, with 10 positions matching TRBD2. J was trimmed by 5 bases and V by 6 bases; bases with no gene match: 13. The CDR3 sequence is 16 residues long. Germline-derived CDR1 and CDR2 are DFQATT and SNEGSKA (reference sequence). CDR3: CSATPPSGRAHNEQFF. The CDR3 DNA reads as TGCAGTGCAACTCCCCCTAGCGGGAGAGCCCACAATGAGCAGTTCTTC.

The V and J genes are TRBV5-1 and TRBJ2-3; 15 nucleotides align to TRBD2. CDR1 and CDR2 from the germline V gene are SGHRS and YFSETQ. Losses at the gene ends were 4 bases for V and 2 bases for J; bases not matched to a gene: 5. The CDR3 is made up of 17 amino acids. The CDR3 loop is CASSRGLAGGNTDTQYF. DNA for the CDR3: TGCGCCAGCAGCAGAGGACTAGCGGGAGGGAACACAGATACGCAGTATTTT.

The V call is TRBV6-2 or TRBV6-3, the J call TRBJ2-2, with no clear D. CDR1 is MNHEY, CDR2 SVGEGT, per germline. This CDR3 is 13 amino acids long. Between the trimmed V and J ends, which lost 6 bases and 7 bases, there was a span of 12 bases. CDR3 in DNA: TGTGCCAGCAGCCCCCCTAGGAACGGGGAGCTGTTTTTT. This sequence encodes CASSPPRNGELFF.

This clonotype was seen repeatedly, ten times or more. This chain links TRBV7-2 with TRBJ2-1; 11 nucleotides agree with TRBD2. With V trimmed by 4 bases and J by 3 bases, 2 bases remained unmatched. Germline assignment: CDR1 SGHTA and CDR2 FQGNSA. The CDR3 consists of 15 residues. The CDR3 loop reads CASSSGLAVYNEQFF. Written as DNA, the CDR3 is TGTGCCAGCAGCTCGGGACTAGCGGTCTACAATGAGCAGTTCTTC.

This clonotype occurred a few times. V usage is TRBV2 and J usage is TRBJ2-7; D perhaps matches TRBD2 (5 bases). CDR1 and CDR2 (germline): SNHLY, FYNNEI. Trimming took off 8 bases at V and 2 bases at J, with 13 bases between the two ends. This CDR3 comprises 13 residues. The CDR3 loop is CASGGLNAYEQYF. CDR3 coding DNA: TGTGCCAGCGGCGGGCTCAACGCCTACGAGCAGTACTTC.